This TCR beta chain derives from a study of shared clonotypes between healthy human individuals. Points from the study as a whole: Among donors, clonotype sharing was expected to be affected by sequencing depth.

The deep-level immunoSEQ assay was used. Sequencing on ten immunoSEQ deep assay plates was performed for unsorted PBMC DNA. Authors' data handling: ImmunoSEQ gave junction-only sequences without quality scores, so filtering differed. The method was immunoSEQ multiplex PCR; TCRdb's version includes in-frame clones alone and lacks a portion of them. The DNA gave D and trimming, while V, J and clone size come from that table. The sample lists about 560,000 clones, 70% to 80% occurring once. On this clone: The antigen remains unidentified.

The sample comprised PBMCs. The sequence was obtained from a woman aged 40 to 50 in good health. Some clones in this sample may be carry-over from other donors' samples.

The CDR3 DNA reads as TGTGCCAGCAGCCGGGACAGGGGGCTGCGGGAGACCCAGTACTTC. Protein: CASSRDRGLRETQYF. The rearrangement joins TRBV11-2 to TRBJ2-5; 12 bases map to TRBD1. V shed 5 bases, J shed 5 bases, and the junction held 6 bases outside the gene matches. This CDR3 is 15 amino acids long. Germline CDR1 reads SGHAT; CDR2 reads FQNNGV.